A single sample is the source of the 12 T cell receptor beta chains below, sequenced in a study of control samples from healthy donors and cancer patients. Sequenced by immunoSEQ multiplex PCR; TCRdb stores in-frame clones only, minus some. The repertoire holds 45,000 to 55,000 clones, with over 85% as singletons. Input material: blood. These TCRs come from a man aged 25 to 40 in good health.

The CDR3 coding sequence is TGTGCCAGCAGTTACTCGAAGTGGGGCAGCTCCTACGAGCAGTACTTC. It translates to CASSYSKWGSSYEQYF. The chain employs TRBV6-2 or TRBV6-3 and TRBJ2-7, with D maybe TRBD1 (5 bases). The CDR3 contains 16 residues. Trimming took off 0 bases at V and 0 bases at J, with 12 bases between the two ends. In germline, CDR1 is MNHEY, CDR2 SVGEGT.

The genes are TRBV5-1 and TRBJ2-7, with D hard to call. V shed 2 bases and J shed 0 bases, with 6 bases lying between them. Germline CDR1 reads SGHRS; CDR2 reads YFSETQ. CDR3 size: 13 residues. The CDR3 nucleotides are TGCGCCAGCAGCTTATACGACTCCTACGAGCAGTACTTC. The encoded protein is CASSLYDSYEQYF.

This clone was counted a few times. Written as DNA, the CDR3 is TGTGCCAGCAGCCCCAGACAGGGCCAGAACACTGAAGCTTTCTTT. It is translated as CASSPRQGQNTEAFF. The rearrangement links TRBV3-1 (or the pseudogene TRBV3-2) to TRBJ1-1, with TRBD1 matching 7 bases. J lost 1 base, V lost 4 bases, and 6 bases had no gene match. The germline gives CDR1 LGHDT, CDR2 YNNKEL (reference sequence). The CDR3 has 15 residues.

The V call is TRBV5-1, the J call TRBJ1-1; a possible D gene is TRBD1 (6 bases). The CDR3 totals 14 residues. Germline V gene data show CDR1 as SGHRS and CDR2 as YFSETQ. Trimming stripped 4 bases from V and 2 bases from J, with 12 bases between. The CDR3 reads CASSPDSFNTEAFF. CDR3 nucleotide sequence: TGCGCCAGCAGCCCGGACAGTTTCAACACTGAAGCTTTCTTT.

The chain employs TRBV4-2 and TRBJ2-3; D is tentatively TRBD1 or TRBD2 (5 bases each). V gave up 4 bases and J gave up 5 bases, with 13 bases separating them. CDR1 and CDR2 (germline): LGHNA, YNFKEQ. The CDR3 runs 14 residues. CDR3 residues: CASSPRAGRDTQYF. DNA of the CDR3: TGTGCCAGCAGCCCGAGAGCAGGGAGAGATACGCAGTATTTT.

The chain uses TRBV11-3 and TRBJ2-1; tentatively, D is TRBD1 (5 bases). Germline CDR1 and CDR2: SGHNT and YENEEA. The V end was cut by 2 bases, the J end by 9 bases, with 8 bases between. The CDR3 length is 12 residues. CDR3: CASSLSGSEQFF. The CDR3 bases are TGTGCCAGCAGCTTATCAGGGTCTGAGCAGTTCTTC.

J is TRBJ1-1 and V is TRBV7-9, with TRBD1 matching 8 bases. The germline V gene has CDR1 SEHNR and CDR2 FQNEAQ (reference sequence). V shed 1 base, J shed 7 bases, and the junction held 2 bases outside the gene matches. The CDR3 length is 13 residues. Here the CDR3 reads CASSLGTGSEAFF. CDR3 sequence (DNA): TGTGCCAGCAGCTTAGGGACAGGGAGTGAAGCTTTCTTT.

This chain connects TRBV5-1 to TRBJ1-2, with no clear D. The germline V and J ends were trimmed by 5 bases and 7 bases, with 18 bases remaining between them. CDR3 length: 14 amino acids. Per the germline V gene, CDR1 is SGHRS and CDR2 is YFSETQ. The CDR3 here is CASRVRDSVIGYTF. CDR3 DNA sequence: TGCGCCAGCAGGGTCCGGGATAGCGTAATTGGCTACACCTTC. Drawing the rest from reference TRBV5-1 and TRBJ1-2, the complete variable domain is KAGVTQTPRYLIKTRGQQVTLSCSPISGHRSVSWYQQTPGQGLQFLFEYFSETQRNKGNFPGRFSGRQFSNSRSEMNVSTLELGDSALYLCASRVRDSVIGYTFGSGTRLTVV.

The chain is built from TRBV4-1 and TRBJ1-1, with unresolved D. The V gene lost 1 base and the J gene lost 0 bases, with 6 bases spanning the gap. CDR1 MGHRA and CDR2 YSYEKL come from the germline V gene. The length of the CDR3 is 14 residues. In nucleotides, the CDR3 is TGCGCCAGCAGCCAAGCCCCTCTGAACACTGAAGCTTTCTTT. This sequence encodes CASSQAPLNTEAFF.

This chain joins TRBV5-1 and TRBJ2-1, with TRBD2 matching over 8 bases. J gave up 3 bases and V 0 bases, and 5 bases lay outside the gene matches. The CDR3 has 16 amino acids. The germline gives CDR1 SGHRS, CDR2 YFSETQ. The CDR3 reads CASSLAGSGVYNEQFF. The DNA for the CDR3 is TGCGCCAGCAGCTTGGCCGGTAGCGGGGTCTACAATGAGCAGTTCTTC.

The rearrangement uses TRBV28 and TRBJ2-3, with D maybe TRBD1 (5 bases). The germline CDR1 and CDR2 sequences are MDHEN and SYDVKM. The length of the CDR3 is 15 residues. V was pared by 2 bases and J by 2 bases, with 11 bases between. This CDR3 is CASSLGAGNTDTQYF. CDR3 in DNA: TGTGCCAGCAGTTTAGGGGCAGGGAACACAGATACGCAGTATTTT.

The chain links TRBV29-1 to TRBJ1-1; D is unclear. Germline-derived CDR1 and CDR2 are SQVTM and ANQGSEA. With 3 bases removed from V and 4 bases from J, the gap between germline ends came to 9 bases. The CDR3 extends over 12 amino acids. The CDR3 DNA is TGCAGCGTTGAGGGCGTGGGCACTGAAGCTTTCTTT. Residues: CSVEGVGTEAFF.